The 7 T cell receptor beta chains below were found in one sample sequenced in a study of blood T cells in healthy people across ages. Next came a second PCR, run for about 7 to 11 cycles, which used a sample-barcoded 5' primer along with a J-beta primer mix. In TCRdb, the 5' RACE reads were re-called with MiXCR into one record per CDR3 protein. The table has just under 550,000 distinct CDR3 sequences, 24% seen once. In addition, the sample was reused for a study of T cells of mothers and their children.

Sequenced: blood. These receptors were obtained from a boy younger than 18 in good health.

The chain is built from TRBV29-1 and TRBJ1-1; 10 bases map to TRBD1. Germline CDR1 SQVTM, CDR2 ANQGSEA. The CDR3 spans 13 residues. The J segment lost 3 bases and the V segment lost 6 bases, leaving 4 bases of the junction unmatched. CDR3: CSVVDRGDTEAFF. In DNA, the CDR3 is TGCAGCGTAGTGGACAGGGGGGACACTGAAGCTTTCTTT.

The table lists this clonotype with many counts. The chain combines TRBV7-9 with TRBJ2-1, with 13 bases lining up with TRBD2. J was trimmed by 4 bases and V by 5 bases; bases with no gene match: 5. This CDR3 region has 16 residues. Germline-derived CDR1 and CDR2 are SEHNR and FQNEAQ (reference sequence). This chain's CDR3 is CASSPGLAGAYNEQFF. The CDR3 coding sequence is TGTGCCAGCAGCCCCGGACTAGCGGGGGCTTACAATGAGCAGTTCTTC.

The V gene is TRBV28, the J gene TRBJ2-5; possibly TRBD2 for D (6 bases). V lost 4 bases, J lost 11 bases, and 14 bases lay in between. CDR3 length: 12 residues. CDR1 and CDR2 from the germline V gene are MDHEN and SYDVKM. The CDR3 loop reads CASSWGVGEQYF. DNA for the CDR3: TGTGCCAGCAGTTGGGGGGTGGGAGAGCAGTACTTC.

This clonotype was counted only a few times. The chain recombines TRBV7-9 with TRBJ2-1; 10 bases are shared with TRBD2. The CDR3 has 18 amino acids. The germline CDR1 and CDR2 sequences are SEHNR and FQNEAQ (reference sequence). The V segment lost 5 bases and the J segment 5 bases; nucleotides outside the gene matches: 15. The CDR3 bases are TGTGCCAGCAGCCTCGACCAGCTTACTAGCGGGGCAAACAATGAGCAGTTCTTC. Its translation is CASSLDQLTSGANNEQFF.

The gene calls are TRBV3-1 and TRBJ1-2; no clear D. V shed 0 bases and J shed 0 bases, with 8 bases lying between them. Germline assignment: CDR1 LGHDT and CDR2 YNNKEL (reference sequence). There are 15 residues in the CDR3. As DNA, the CDR3 is TGTGCCAGCAGCCAAGATCCGGGAGCTAACTATGGCTACACCTTC. Amino acids: CASSQDPGANYGYTF.

This clonotype showed up just a few times. This chain connects TRBV7-9 to TRBJ1-2; 7 bases align to TRBD1. The CDR3 loop spans 13 amino acids. J lost 7 bases, V lost 5 bases, and 7 bases had no gene match. In germline, CDR1 is SEHNR, CDR2 FQNEAQ (reference sequence). CDR3 sequence: CASSPGTESGYTF. The CDR3 DNA reads TGTGCCAGCAGCCCCGGGACAGAGAGTGGCTACACCTTC.

In this sample, this clonotype turned up once. The CDR3 DNA reads TGTGCCAGCAGTTTCGGGCAGGGATGGGATGGCTGGATTGGCTACACCTTC. Translated, it gives CASSFGQGWDGWIGYTF. The chain joins TRBV12-3 or TRBV12-4 to TRBJ1-2; weak D call: TRBD1 (5 bases). Trimming removed 3 bases at V and 7 bases at J, with 24 bases between. The CDR3 loop spans 17 amino acids.